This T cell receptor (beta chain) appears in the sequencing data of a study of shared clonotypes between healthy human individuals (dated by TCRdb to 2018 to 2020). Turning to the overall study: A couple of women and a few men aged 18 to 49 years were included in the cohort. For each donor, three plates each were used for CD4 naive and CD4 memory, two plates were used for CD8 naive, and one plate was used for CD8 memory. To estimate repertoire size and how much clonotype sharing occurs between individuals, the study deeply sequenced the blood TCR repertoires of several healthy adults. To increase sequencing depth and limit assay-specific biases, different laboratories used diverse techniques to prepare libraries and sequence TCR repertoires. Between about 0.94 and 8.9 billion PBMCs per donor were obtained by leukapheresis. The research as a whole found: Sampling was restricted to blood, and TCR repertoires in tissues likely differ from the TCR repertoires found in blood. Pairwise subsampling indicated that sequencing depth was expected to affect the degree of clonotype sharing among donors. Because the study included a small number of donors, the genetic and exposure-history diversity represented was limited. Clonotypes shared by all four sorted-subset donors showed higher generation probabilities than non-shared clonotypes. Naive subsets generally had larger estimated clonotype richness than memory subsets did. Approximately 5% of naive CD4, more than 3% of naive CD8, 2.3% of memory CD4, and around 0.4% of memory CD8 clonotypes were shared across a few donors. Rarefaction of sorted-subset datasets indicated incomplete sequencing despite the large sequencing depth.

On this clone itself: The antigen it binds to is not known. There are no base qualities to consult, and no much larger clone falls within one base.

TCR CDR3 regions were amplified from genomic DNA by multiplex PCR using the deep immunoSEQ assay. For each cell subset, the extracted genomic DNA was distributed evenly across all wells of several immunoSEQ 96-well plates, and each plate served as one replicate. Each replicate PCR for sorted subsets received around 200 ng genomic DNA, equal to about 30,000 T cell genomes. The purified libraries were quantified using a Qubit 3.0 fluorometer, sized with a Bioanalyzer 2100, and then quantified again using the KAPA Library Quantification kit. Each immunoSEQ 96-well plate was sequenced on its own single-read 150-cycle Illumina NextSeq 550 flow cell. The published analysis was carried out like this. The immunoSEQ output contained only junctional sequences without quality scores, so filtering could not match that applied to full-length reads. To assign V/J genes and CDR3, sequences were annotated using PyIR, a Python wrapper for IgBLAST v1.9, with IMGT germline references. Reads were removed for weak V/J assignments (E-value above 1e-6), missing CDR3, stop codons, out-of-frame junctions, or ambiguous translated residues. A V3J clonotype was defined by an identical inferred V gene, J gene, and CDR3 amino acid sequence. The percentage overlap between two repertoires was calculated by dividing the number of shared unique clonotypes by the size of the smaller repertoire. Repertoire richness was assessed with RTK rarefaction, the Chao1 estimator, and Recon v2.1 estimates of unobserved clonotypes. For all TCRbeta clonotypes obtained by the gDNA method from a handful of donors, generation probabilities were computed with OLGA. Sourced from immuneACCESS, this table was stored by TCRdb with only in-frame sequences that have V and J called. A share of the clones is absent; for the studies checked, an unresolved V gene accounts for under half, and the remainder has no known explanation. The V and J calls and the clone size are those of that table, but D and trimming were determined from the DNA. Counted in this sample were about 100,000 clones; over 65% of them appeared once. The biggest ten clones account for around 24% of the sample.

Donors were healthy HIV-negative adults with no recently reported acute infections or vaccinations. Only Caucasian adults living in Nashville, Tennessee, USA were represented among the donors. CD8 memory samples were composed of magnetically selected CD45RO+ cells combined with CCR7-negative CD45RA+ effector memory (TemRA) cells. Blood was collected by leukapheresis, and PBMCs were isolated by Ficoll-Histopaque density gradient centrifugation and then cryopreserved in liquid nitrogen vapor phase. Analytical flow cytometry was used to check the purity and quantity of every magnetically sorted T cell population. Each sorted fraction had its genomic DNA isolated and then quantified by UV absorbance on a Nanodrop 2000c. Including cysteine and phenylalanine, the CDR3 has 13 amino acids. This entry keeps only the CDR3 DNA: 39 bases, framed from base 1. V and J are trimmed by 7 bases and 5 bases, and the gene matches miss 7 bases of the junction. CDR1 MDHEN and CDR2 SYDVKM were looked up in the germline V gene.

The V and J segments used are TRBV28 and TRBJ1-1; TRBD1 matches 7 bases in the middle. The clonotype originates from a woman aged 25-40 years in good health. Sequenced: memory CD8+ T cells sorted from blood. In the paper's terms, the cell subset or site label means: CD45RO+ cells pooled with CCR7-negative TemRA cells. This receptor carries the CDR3 CASILTGMTEAFF. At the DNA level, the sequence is TGTGCCAGCATCCTGACAGGGATGACTGAAGCTTTCTTT.